This is a list of T cell receptor beta chains from one sample in a study of cytomegalovirus exposure and HLA in healthy donors. TCRdb keeps only in-frame clones here, not all; method: immunoSEQ multiplex PCR. The ten most abundant clones cover 3.5% to 5% of a sample with tens of thousands of clones. Input material: PBMCs. The receptors here all came from a middle-aged woman in good health and CMV-seropositive. CDR3s include the opening cysteine and the closing phenylalanine or tryptophan. D genes are given only for firm matches.

v_gene	d_gene	j_gene	CDR3nt	CDR3aa
TRBV4-2	NA	TRBJ1-1	TGTGCCAGCAGCCAAGATTATGGCAGGTTGAACACTGAAGCTTTCTTT	CASSQDYGRLNTEAFF
TRBV6-4	TRBD2	TRBJ2-3	TGTGCCAGCAGCCCCGCGGGAGGGGGCACAGATACGCAGTATTTT	CASSPAGGGTDTQYF
TRBV5-4	NA	TRBJ2-7	TGTGCCAGCAGCCGGGACTCCTACGAGCAGTACTTC	CASSRDSYEQYF
TRBV10-3	NA	TRBJ1-2	TGTGCCATCAGTGTTATACCTATGGACTATGGCTACACCTTC	CAISVIPMDYGYTF
TRBV5-1	TRBD2	TRBJ2-1	TGCGCCAGCAGCTTCAGGACTAGCGGGATTGGAGATGAGCAGTTCTTC	CASSFRTSGIGDEQFF
TRBV5-1	TRBD1	TRBJ1-4	TGCGCCAGCAGCTCGGGACAGGGAGGTGAAAAACTGTTTTTT	CASSSGQGGEKLFF
TRBV5-4	NA	TRBJ1-2	TGTGCCAGCAGCTTGTTTAGTACTTCTAACTATGGCTACACCTTC	CASSLFSTSNYGYTF
TRBV9	TRBD2	TRBJ2-7	TGTGCCAGCAGCCCCACTAGCGCGAGGAGCTACGAGCAGTACTTC	CASSPTSARSYEQYF
TRBV7-9	NA	TRBJ2-5	TGTGCCAGCAGTCCAGGCCAGGCAAAGACCCAGTACTTC	CASSPGQAKTQYF
TRBV11-2	TRBD1	TRBJ2-1	TGTGCCAGCAGCACCGGGACAGTGTACAATGAGCAGTTCTTC	CASSTGTVYNEQFF
TRBV18	TRBD1	TRBJ2-1	TGTGCCAGCTCCCGTGGGACAGGGGTTGTCAATGAGCAGTTCTTC	CASSRGTGVVNEQFF
TRBV7-3	NA	TRBJ1-1	TGTGCCAGCACCTTAGGCTCGAACACTGAAGCTTTCTTT	CASTLGSNTEAFF
TRBV4-2	TRBD1	TRBJ1-1	TGTGCCAGCAGACCGACAGGGGTCGTAACTGAAGCTTTCTTT	CASRPTGVVTEAFF
TRBV4-1	TRBD2	TRBJ2-2	TGCGCCAGCAGTCATTACCTTAGCGGGGGAAACACCGGGGAGCTGTTTTTT	CASSHYLSGGNTGELFF
TRBV5-4	NA	TRBJ2-6	TGTGCCAGCAGCTTGGGGCAGATCTCTGGGGCCAACGTCCTGACTTTC	CASSLGQISGANVLTF
TRBV30	TRBD1	TRBJ1-1	TGTGCCTGGAGTGCAGGGGGTATGAACACTGAAGCTTTCTTT	CAWSAGGMNTEAFF